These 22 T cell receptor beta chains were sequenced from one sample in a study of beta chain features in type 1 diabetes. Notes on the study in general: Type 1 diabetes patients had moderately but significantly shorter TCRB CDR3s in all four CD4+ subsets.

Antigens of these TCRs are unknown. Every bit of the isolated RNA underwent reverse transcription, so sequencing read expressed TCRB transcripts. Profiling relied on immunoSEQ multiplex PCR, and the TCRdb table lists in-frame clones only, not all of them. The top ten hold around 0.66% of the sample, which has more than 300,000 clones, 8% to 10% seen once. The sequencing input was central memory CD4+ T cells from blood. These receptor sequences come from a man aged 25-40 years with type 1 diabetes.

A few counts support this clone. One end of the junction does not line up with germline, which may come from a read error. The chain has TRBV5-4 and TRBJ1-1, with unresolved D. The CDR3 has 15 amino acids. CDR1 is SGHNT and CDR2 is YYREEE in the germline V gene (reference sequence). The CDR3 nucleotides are TGCGCCAGCAGCCCGATCGGTAAGAAGGACACTGAAGCTTTCTTT. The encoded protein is CASSPIGKKDTEAFF.

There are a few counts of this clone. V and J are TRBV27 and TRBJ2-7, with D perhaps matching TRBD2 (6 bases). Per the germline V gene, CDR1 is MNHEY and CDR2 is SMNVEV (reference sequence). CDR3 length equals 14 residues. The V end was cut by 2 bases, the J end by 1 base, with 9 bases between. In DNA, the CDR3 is TGTGCCAGCAGTTTAGCGGGGAATTCCTACGAGCAGTACTTC. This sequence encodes CASSLAGNSYEQYF.

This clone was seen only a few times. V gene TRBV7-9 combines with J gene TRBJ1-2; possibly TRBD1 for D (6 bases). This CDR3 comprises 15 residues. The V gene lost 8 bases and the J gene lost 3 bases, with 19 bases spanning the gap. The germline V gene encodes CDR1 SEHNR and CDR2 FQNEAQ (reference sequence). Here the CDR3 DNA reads TGTGCCAGCGGCCCCTCTAACAGGGAGGACTATGGCTACACCTTC. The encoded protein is CASGPSNREDYGYTF.

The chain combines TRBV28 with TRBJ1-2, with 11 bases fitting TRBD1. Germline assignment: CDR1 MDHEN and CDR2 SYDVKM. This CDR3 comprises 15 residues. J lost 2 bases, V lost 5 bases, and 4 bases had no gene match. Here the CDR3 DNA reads TGTGCCAGCAGTAGGACAGGGGGCGGAAACTATGGCTACACCTTC. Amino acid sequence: CASSRTGGGNYGYTF.

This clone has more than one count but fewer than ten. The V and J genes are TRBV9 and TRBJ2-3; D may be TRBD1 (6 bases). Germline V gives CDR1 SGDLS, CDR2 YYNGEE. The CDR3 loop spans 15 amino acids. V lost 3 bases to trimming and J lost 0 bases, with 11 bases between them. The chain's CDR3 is CASSGFTGSTDTQYF. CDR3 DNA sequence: TGTGCCAGCAGCGGGTTTACAGGGAGCACAGATACGCAGTATTTT.

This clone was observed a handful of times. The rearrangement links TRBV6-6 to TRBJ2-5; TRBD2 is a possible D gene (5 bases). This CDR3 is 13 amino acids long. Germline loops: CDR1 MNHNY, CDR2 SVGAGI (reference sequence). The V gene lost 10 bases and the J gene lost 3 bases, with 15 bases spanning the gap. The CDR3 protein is CAISTSGEETQYF. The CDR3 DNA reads TGTGCCATCTCGACGTCCGGGGAAGAGACCCAGTACTTC.

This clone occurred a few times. DNA of the CDR3: TGTGCCAGCAGCGTACACAGGGAGTTCGCCGGGGAGCTGTTTTTT. Its protein is CASSVHREFAGELFF. The rearrangement joins TRBV6-1 to TRBJ2-2, with D perhaps matching TRBD1 (6 bases). Germline loops: CDR1 MNHNS, CDR2 SASEGT. The CDR3 has 15 amino acids. Trimming stripped 6 bases from V and 6 bases from J, with 17 bases between.

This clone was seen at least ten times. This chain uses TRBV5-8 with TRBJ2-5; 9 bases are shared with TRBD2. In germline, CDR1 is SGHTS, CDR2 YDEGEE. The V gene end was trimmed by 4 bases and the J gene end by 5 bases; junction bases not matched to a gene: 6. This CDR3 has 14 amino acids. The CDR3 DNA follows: TGTGCCAGCAGCCCCGGACTAGCGATGGAGACCCAGTACTTC. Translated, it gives CASSPGLAMETQYF.

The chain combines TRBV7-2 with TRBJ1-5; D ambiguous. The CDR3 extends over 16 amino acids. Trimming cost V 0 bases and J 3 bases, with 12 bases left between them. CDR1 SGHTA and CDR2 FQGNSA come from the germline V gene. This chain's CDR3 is CASSLALRVDNQPQHF. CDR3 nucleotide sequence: TGTGCCAGCAGCTTAGCGCTCAGAGTGGACAATCAGCCCCAGCATTTT. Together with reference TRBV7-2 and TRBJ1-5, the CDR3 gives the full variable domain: GAGVSQSPSNKVTEKGKDVELRCDPISGHTALYWYRQSLGQGLEFLIYFQGNSAPDKSGLPSDRFSAERTGGSVSTLTIQRTQQEDSAVYLCASSLALRVDNQPQHFGDGTRLSIL.

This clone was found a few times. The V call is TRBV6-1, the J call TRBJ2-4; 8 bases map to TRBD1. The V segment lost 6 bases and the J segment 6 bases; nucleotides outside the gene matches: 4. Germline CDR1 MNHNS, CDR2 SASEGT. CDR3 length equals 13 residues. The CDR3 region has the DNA TGTGCCAGCAGGGCGACAGGGGTAAACATTCAGTACTTC. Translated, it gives CASRATGVNIQYF.

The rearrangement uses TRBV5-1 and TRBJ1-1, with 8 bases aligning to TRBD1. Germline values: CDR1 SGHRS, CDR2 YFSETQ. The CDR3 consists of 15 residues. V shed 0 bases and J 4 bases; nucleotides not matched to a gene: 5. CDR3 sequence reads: CASSLGVTGGTEAFF. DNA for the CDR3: TGCGCCAGCAGCTTGGGGGTAACAGGGGGCACTGAAGCTTTCTTT.

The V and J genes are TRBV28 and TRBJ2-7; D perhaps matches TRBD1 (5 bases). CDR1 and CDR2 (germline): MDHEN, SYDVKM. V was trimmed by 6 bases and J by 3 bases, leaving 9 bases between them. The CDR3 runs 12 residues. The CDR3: CASRKQDYEQYF. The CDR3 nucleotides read TGTGCCAGCAGAAAACAGGACTACGAGCAGTACTTC. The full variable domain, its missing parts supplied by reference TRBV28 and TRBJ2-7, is DVKVTQSSRYLVKRTGEKVFLECVQDMDHENMFWYRQDPGLGLRLIYFSYDVKMKEKGDIPEGYSVSREKKERFSLILESASTNQTSMYLCASRKQDYEQYFGPGTRLTVT.

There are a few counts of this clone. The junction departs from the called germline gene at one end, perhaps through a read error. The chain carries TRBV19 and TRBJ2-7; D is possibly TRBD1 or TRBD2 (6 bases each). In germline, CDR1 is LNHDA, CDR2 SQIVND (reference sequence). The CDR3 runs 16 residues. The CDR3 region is CASSTGTGALAYEQYF. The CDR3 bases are TGTGCCAGCAGTACAGGGACTGGGGCCCTGGCTTACGAGCAGTACTTC.

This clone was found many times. In DNA, the CDR3 is TGTGCCATTTCGGGACAGCCGAACACCGGGGAGCTGTTTTTT. It yields the protein CAISGQPNTGELFF. V is TRBV28 and J is TRBJ2-2, with 7 bases identical to TRBD1. With 10 bases clipped from V and 0 bases from J, the junction kept 5 bases outside the gene matches. Germline CDR1 MDHEN, CDR2 SYDVKM. CDR3 length equals 14 residues.

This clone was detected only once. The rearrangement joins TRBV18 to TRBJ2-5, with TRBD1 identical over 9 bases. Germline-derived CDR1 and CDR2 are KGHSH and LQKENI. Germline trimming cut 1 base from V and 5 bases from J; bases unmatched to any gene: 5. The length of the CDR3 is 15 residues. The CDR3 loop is CASSPRRTGAETQYF. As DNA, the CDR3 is TGTGCCAGCTCACCACGAAGGACAGGGGCGGAGACCCAGTACTTC. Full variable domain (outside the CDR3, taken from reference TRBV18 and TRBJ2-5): NAGVMQNPRHLVRRRGQEARLRCSPMKGHSHVYWYRQLPEEGLKFMVYLQKENIIDESGMPKERFSAEFPKEGPSILRIQQVVRGDSAAYFCASSPRRTGAETQYFGPGTRLLVL.

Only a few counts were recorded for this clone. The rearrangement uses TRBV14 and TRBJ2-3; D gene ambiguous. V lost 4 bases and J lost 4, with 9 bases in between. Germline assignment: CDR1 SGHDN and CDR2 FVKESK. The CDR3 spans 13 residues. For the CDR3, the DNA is TGTGCCAGCAGCCCCCACCCCCCAGATACGCAGTATTTT. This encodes CASSPHPPDTQYF.

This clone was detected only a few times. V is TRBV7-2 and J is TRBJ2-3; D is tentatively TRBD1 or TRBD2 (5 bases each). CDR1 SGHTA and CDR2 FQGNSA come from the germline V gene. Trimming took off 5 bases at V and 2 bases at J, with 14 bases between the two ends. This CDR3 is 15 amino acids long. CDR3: CASSPGRADTDTQYF. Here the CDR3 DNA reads TGTGCCAGCAGCCCAGGGAGAGCGGACACAGATACGCAGTATTTT.

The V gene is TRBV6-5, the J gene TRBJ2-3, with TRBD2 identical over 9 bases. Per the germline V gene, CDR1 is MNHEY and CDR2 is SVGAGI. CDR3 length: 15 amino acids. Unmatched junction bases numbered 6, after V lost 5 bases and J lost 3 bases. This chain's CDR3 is CASSISGRKTDTQYF. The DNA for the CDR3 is TGTGCCAGCAGTATAAGCGGGAGGAAAACAGATACGCAGTATTTT.

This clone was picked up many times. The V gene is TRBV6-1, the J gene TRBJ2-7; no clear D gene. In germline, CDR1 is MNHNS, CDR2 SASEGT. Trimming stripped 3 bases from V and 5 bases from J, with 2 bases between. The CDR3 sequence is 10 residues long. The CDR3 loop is CASSEHEQYF. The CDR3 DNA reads TGTGCCAGCAGTGAGCACGAGCAGTACTTC.

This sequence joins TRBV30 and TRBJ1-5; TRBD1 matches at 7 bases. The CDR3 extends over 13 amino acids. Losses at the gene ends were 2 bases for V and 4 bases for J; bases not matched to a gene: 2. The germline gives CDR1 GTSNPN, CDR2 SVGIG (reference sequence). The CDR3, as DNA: TGTGCCTGGAGTCCGGACAGGAATCAGCCCCAGCATTTT. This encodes CAWSPDRNQPQHF.

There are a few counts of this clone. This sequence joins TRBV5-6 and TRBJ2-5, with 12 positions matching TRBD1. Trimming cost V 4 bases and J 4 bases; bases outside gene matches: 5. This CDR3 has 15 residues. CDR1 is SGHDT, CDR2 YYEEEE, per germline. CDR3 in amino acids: CASSHGTGGGETQYF. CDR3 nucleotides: TGTGCCAGCAGCCACGGGACAGGGGGCGGAGAGACCCAGTACTTC.

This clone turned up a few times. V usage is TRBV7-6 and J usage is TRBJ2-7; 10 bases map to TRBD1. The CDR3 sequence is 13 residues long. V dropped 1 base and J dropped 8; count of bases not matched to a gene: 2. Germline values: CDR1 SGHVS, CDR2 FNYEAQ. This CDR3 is CASSLGTGGKQYF. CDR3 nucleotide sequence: TGTGCCAGCAGCTTAGGGACAGGGGGTAAGCAGTACTTC.